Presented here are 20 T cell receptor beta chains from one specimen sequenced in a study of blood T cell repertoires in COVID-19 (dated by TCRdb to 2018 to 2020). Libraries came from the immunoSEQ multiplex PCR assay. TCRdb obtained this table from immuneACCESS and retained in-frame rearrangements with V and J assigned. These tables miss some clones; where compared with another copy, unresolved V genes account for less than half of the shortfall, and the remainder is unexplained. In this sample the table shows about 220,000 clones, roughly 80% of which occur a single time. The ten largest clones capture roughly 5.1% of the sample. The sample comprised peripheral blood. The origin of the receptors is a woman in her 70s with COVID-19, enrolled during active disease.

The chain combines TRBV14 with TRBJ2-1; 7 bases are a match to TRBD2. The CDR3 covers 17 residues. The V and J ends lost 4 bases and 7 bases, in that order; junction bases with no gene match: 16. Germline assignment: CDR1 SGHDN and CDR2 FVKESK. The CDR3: CASSPQRREARRNEQFF. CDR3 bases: TGTGCCAGCAGCCCCCAGAGACGGGAGGCCAGAAGGAATGAGCAGTTCTTC.

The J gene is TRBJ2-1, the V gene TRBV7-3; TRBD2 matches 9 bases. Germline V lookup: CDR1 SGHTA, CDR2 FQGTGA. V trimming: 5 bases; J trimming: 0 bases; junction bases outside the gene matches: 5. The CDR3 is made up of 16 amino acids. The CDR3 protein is CASSPLAGLSYNEQFF. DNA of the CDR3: TGTGCCAGCAGCCCCCTAGCGGGACTCTCCTACAATGAGCAGTTCTTC.

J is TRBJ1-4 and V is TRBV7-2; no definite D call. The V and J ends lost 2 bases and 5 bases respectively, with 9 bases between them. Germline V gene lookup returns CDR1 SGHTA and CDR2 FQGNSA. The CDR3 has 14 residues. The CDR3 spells CASSLWSQNEKLFF. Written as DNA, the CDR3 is TGTGCCAGCAGCTTATGGTCCCAGAATGAAAAACTGTTTTTT.

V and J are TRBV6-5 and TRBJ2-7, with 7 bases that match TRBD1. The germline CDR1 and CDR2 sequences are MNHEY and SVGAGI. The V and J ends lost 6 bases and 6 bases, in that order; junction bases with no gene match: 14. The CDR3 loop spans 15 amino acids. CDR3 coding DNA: TGTGCCAGCAGCTCCCCCGGGACAGTCAGTGTCGAGCAGTACTTC. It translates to CASSSPGTVSVEQYF.

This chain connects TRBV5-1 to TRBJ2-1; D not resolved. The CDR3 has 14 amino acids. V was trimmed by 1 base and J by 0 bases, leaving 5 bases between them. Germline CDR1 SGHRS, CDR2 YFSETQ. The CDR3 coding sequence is TGCGCCAGCAGCTTGCTGAGCTCCTACAATGAGCAGTTCTTC. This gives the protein CASSLLSSYNEQFF.

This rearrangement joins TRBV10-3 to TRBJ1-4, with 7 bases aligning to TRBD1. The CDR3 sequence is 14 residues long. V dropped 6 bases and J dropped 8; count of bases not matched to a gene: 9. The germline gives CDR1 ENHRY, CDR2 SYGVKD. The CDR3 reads CAISGTALVEKLFF. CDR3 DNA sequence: TGTGCCATCAGCGGGACAGCCCTGGTGGAAAAACTGTTTTTT.

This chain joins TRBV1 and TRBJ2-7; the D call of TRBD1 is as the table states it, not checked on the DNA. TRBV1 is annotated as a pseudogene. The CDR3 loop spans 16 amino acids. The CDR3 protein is CTSSQDGPGHHYEQYF. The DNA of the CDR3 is TGCACCAGCAGCCAAGATGGTCCGGGACATCACTACGAGCAGTACTTC.

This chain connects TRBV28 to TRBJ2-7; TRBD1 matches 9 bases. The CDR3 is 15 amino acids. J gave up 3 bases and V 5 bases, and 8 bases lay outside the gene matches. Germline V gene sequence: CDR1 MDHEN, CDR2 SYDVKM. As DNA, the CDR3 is TGTGCCAGCAGTCCACAGGGGGCGTTGTACTACGAGCAGTACTTC. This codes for CASSPQGALYYEQYF.

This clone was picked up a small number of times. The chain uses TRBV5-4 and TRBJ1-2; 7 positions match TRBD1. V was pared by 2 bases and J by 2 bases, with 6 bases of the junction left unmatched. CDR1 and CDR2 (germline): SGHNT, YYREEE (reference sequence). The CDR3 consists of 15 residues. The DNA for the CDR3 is TGTGCCAGCAGCTTCACGGGACAGAAGAACTATGGCTACACCTTC. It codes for CASSFTGQKNYGYTF.

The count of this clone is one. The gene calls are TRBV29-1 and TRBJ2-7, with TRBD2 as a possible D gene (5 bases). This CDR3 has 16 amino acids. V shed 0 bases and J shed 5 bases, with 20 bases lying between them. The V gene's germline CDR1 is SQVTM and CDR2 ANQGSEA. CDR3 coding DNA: TGCAGCGTTGAAGAAGGTAACGGACCCCCCGGGAACGAGCAGTACTTC. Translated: CSVEEGNGPPGNEQYF.

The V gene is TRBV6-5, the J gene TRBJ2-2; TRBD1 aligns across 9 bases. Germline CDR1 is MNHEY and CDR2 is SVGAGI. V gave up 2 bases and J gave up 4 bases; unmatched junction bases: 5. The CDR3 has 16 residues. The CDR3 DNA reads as TGTGCCAGCAGTTACCCGACAGGGGGTGCCACCGGGGAGCTGTTTTTT. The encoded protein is CASSYPTGGATGELFF.

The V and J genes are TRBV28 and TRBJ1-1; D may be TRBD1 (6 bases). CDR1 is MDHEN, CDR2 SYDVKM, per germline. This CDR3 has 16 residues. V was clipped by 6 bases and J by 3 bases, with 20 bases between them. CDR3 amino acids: CASSPQGRGLYTEAFF. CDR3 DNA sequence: TGTGCCAGCAGCCCCCAGGGGAGGGGGTTATACACTGAAGCTTTCTTT. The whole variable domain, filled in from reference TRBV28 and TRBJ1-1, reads DVKVTQSSRYLVKRTGEKVFLECVQDMDHENMFWYRQDPGLGLRLIYFSYDVKMKEKGDIPEGYSVSREKKERFSLILESASTNQTSMYLCASSPQGRGLYTEAFFGQGTRLTVV.

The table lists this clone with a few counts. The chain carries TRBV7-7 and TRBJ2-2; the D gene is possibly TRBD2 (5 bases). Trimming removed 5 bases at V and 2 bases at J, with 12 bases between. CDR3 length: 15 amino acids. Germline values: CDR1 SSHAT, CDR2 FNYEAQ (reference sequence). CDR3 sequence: CASSRLSGNTGELFF. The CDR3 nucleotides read TGTGCCAGCAGCCGACTAAGTGGAAACACCGGGGAGCTGTTTTTT.

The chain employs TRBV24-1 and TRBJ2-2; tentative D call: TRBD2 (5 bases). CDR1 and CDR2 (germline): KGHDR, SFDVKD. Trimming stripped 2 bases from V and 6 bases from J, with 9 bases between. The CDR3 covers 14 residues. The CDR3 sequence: CATSDYGESGELFF. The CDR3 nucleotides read TGTGCCACCAGTGATTACGGGGAATCCGGGGAGCTGTTTTTT.

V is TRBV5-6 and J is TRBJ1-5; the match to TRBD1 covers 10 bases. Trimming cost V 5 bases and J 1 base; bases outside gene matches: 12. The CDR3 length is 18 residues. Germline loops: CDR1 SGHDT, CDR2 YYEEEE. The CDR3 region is CASSSFRDRGRSNQPQHF. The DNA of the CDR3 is TGTGCCAGCAGTTCCTTCCGGGACAGGGGCCGGAGCAATCAGCCCCAGCATTTT.

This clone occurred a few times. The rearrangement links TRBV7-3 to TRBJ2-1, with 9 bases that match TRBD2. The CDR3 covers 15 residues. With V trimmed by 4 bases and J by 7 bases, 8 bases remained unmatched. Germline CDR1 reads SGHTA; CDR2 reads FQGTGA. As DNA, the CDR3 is TGTGCCAGCAGCTCCATAGCGGGAGCTCGGAATGAGCAGTTCTTC. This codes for CASSSIAGARNEQFF.

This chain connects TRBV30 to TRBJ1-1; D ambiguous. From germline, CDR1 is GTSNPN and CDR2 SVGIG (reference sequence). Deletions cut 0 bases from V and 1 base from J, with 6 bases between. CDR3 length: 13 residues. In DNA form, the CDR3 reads TGTGCCTGGAGTGTAGCGGAGAACACTGAAGCTTTCTTT. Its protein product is CAWSVAENTEAFF.

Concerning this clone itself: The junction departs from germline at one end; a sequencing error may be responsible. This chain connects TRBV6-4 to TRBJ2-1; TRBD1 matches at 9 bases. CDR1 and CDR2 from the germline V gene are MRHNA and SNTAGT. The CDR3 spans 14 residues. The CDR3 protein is CASSEGQGRNEQFF. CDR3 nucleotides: TGTGCCAGCAGTGAGGGACAGGGTCGCAATGAGCAATTCTTC.

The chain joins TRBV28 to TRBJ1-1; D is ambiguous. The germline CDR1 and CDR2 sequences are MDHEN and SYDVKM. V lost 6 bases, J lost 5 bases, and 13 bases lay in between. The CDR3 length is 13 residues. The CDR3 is CASRGSRVTEAFF. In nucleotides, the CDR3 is TGTGCCAGCAGGGGGTCGAGGGTAACTGAAGCTTTCTTT.

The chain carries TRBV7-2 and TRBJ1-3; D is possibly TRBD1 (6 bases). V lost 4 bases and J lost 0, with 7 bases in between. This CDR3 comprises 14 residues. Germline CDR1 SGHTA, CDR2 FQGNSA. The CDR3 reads CASSWTASGNTIYF. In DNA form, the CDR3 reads TGTGCCAGCAGCTGGACAGCCTCTGGAAACACCATATATTTT.